This T cell receptor beta chain stems from a study of T cells in localized non-small cell lung cancer. Study results and caveats: Adjacent lung tissue had a median about 52 of the top 100 clones found in the tumor. The greatest T cell clonality was found in uninvolved adjacent lung (higher than in tumor). Owing to sequencing of a solitary tumor region, heterogeneity cannot be discounted.

Turning to this clone: The antigen remains unidentified.

The assay was immunoSEQ multiplex PCR, and TCRdb's table has in-frame clones only and misses some. The sample yields about 23,000 clones, less than 95% seen once. This sequence was found in a woman aged 40 to 75 with stage I lung adenocarcinoma. This material consisted of peripheral blood, taken before any cancer treatment.

The chain's CDR3 is CSVAGTVTYEQYF. For the CDR3, the DNA is TGCAGCGTTGCCGGGACGGTAACCTACGAGCAGTACTTC. The chain employs TRBV29-1 and TRBJ2-7; either TRBD1 or TRBD2 may fit D (5 bases each). The V gene's germline CDR1 is SQVTM and CDR2 ANQGSEA. The V gene lost 4 bases and the J gene lost 2 bases, with 12 bases spanning the gap. The CDR3 runs 13 residues.